This T cell receptor beta chain was found in a study of blood T cell repertoires in COVID-19. Study details: Whether acute or convalescent, the COVID-19 samples came from the United States, Italy and Spain.

The table came from immunoSEQ multiplex PCR; TCRdb's copy has only in-frame clones and leaves some out. The top ten clones hold 0.45% to 0.6% of a sample with under 200,000 clones, approximately 86% of them seen once. This clone is a singleton in its sample. At one boundary the junction diverges from the germline segment, which might be a read error. The CDR3 length is 15 residues. Per germline, CDR1 SSHAT and CDR2 FNYEAQ (reference sequence). The source is a man aged 55 to 69 with COVID-19, enrolled during active disease. The chain carries TRBV7-7 and TRBJ2-6; 7 bases agree with TRBD2. What was sequenced was peripheral blood. CDR3 residues: CASSGGGAGANVLTF. The CDR3 bases are TGTGCTAGCAGCGGTGGGGGGGCTGGGGCCAACGTCCTGACTTTC.